This T cell receptor beta chain originates from a study of OX40 agonist ivuxolimab in advanced cancers. Points from the study as a whole: The study found that CD8+ T cells averaged more expanded clones than CD4+.

The V segment lost 4 bases and the J segment 1 base; nucleotides outside the gene matches: 4. Germline CDR1 LGHNA, CDR2 YNFKEQ. The CDR3 extends over 16 amino acids. Note on this clone: The antigen is unknown.

Libraries were prepared by immunoSEQ multiplex PCR; TCRdb keeps only in-frame clonotypes and omits some of them. Among roughly 100,000 clones listed, about 92% were seen once. The TCR comes from an adult with an advanced solid tumor such as melanoma, head and neck, liver or kidney cancer. The chain links TRBV4-2 to TRBJ2-4; 10 bases fit TRBD1. The sequencing used CD4+ or CD8+ T cells sorted from blood, collected in a trial of the OX40 agonist ivuxolimab. The CDR3 region has the DNA TGTGCCAGCAGCCCGGGACAGGGGAGGGCCAAAAACATTCAGTACTTC. It yields the protein CASSPGQGRAKNIQYF.